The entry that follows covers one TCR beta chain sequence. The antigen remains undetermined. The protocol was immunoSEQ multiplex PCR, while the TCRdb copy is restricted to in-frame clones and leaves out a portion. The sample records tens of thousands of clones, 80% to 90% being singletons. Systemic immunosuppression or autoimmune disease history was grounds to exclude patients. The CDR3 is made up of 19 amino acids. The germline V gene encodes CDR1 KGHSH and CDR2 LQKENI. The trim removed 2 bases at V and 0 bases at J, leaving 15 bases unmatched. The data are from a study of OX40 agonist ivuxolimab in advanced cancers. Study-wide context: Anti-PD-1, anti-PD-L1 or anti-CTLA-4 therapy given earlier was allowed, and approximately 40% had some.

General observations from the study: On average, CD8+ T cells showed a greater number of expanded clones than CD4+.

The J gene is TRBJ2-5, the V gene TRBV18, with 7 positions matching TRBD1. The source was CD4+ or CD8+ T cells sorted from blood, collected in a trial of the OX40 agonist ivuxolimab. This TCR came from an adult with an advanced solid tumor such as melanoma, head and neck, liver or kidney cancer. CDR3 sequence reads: CASSPDRQGLFPHQETQYF. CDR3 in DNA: TGTGCCAGCTCACCAGATCGACAGGGCCTTTTCCCTCACCAAGAGACCCAGTACTTC.